One T cell receptor (beta chain) is described in this entry. CDR1 SSHAT and CDR2 FNYEAQ come from the germline V gene (reference sequence). The CDR3 runs 16 residues. The V end was cut by 5 bases, the J end by 0 bases, with 15 bases between. Profiled with immunoSEQ multiplex PCR; TCRdb holds only in-frame clones, not every one. The sample consists of 30,000 or so clones, approximately 86% of them appearing once. This entry is derived from a study of blood T cell repertoires in COVID-19. Whole-study context: The study drew acute and convalescent COVID-19 samples from the United States, Italy and Spain.

The chain employs TRBV7-7 and TRBJ2-3; D might be TRBD1 (5 bases). The sample comprised peripheral blood. This clonotype was obtained from a woman at least 80 years old with active or convalescent COVID-19. CDR3 sequence reads: CASSPTSPGSTDTQYF. For the CDR3, the DNA is TGTGCCAGCAGCCCAACCAGCCCAGGGAGCACAGATACGCAGTATTTT.